The sequence of this T cell receptor (beta chain) was determined in a study of cytomegalovirus exposure and HLA in healthy donors. Study overall: The Caucasian-associated ancestry cluster held roughly 84% of 300 to 500 genotyped donors.

V was clipped by 5 bases and J by 6 bases; unmatched bases: 2. CDR1 is LNHDA, CDR2 SQIVND, per germline (reference sequence). This CDR3 has 13 amino acids. PCR amplification relied on 60 Vbeta primers (plus 13 Jbeta primers). Generated by immunoSEQ multiplex PCR, the TCRdb table keeps only in-frame clones and is missing some. The profile shows about 150,000 clones, 80% to 90% of them singletons. The TCR comes from a man over 45 in good health and CMV-seropositive. The sample consisted of PBMCs. This rearrangement joins TRBV19 to TRBJ1-5; 9 positions agree with TRBD1. CDR3: CASSDRGVQPQHF. CDR3 DNA sequence: TGTGCCAGTAGTGACAGGGGGGTTCAGCCCCAGCATTTT.